A single sample is the source of the 10 T cell receptor beta chains below, sequenced in a study of blood T cell repertoires in COVID-19 (dated by TCRdb to between 2020 and 2021). The library was made by the immunoSEQ multiplex PCR assay. As stored in TCRdb, this immuneACCESS dataset retains in-frame rearrangements with V and J assigned. A fraction of the clones does not appear; measured against another copy, unresolved V genes explain less than half of the discrepancy, and the remainder lacks a known reason. This sample holds some 20,000 clones; around nine tenths were observed only once. 5.2% of the sample lies in the top ten. The specimen sequenced was peripheral blood. The receptors were gathered from a human donor in a cohort sampled during active COVID-19.

The chain links TRBV6-5 to TRBJ1-1; D is possibly TRBD1 (5 bases). In germline, CDR1 is MNHEY, CDR2 SVGAGI. V lost 7 bases and J lost 4, with 7 bases in between. The CDR3 length is 11 residues. The CDR3 DNA reads TGTGCCAGCACGGGGGGCACTGAAGCTTTCTTT. Translated, it gives CASTGGTEAFF.

V and J are TRBV7-3 and TRBJ2-1; D might be TRBD2 (6 bases). The CDR3 is 16 residues long. Trimming shortened V by 1 base and J by 0 bases, and 10 bases separated the two germline ends. Germline lookup yields CDR1 SGHTA and CDR2 FQGTGA. The CDR3 nucleotides are TGTGCCAGCAGCTTAATCGGGAGCGGCTCCTACAATGAGCAGTTCTTC. Translated, it gives CASSLIGSGSYNEQFF.

In this sample, this clone turned up once. V usage is TRBV28 and J usage is TRBJ2-5, with D possibly matching TRBD1 (6 bases). The J call is uncertain, as TRBJ2-7 better fits the DNA end. CDR1 is MDHEN, CDR2 SYDVKM, per germline. The CDR3 consists of 13 residues. DNA for the CDR3: TGTGCCAGCAGTTTTCCGGACAGCTACGAGCAGTACTTC. Protein sequence: CASSFPDSYEQYF.

V and J are TRBV2 and TRBJ2-7, with D perhaps TRBD2 (5 bases). From germline, CDR1 is SNHLY and CDR2 FYNNEI. This CDR3 spans 14 amino acids. Trimming removed 7 bases from V and 0 bases from J, with 13 bases in between. The CDR3 spells CASKASGSSYEQYF. The CDR3 DNA follows: TGTGCCAGCAAAGCCTCGGGGAGCTCCTACGAGCAGTACTTC.

The chain uses TRBV5-1 and TRBJ2-2; D may be TRBD1 (6 bases). Germline V gene data show CDR1 as SGHRS and CDR2 as YFSETQ. The CDR3 has 14 residues. Trimming removed 4 bases at V and 5 bases at J, with 12 bases between. This CDR3 is CASSPTGYTGELFF. Here the CDR3 DNA reads TGCGCCAGCAGCCCCACAGGGTATACCGGGGAGCTGTTTTTT.

The chain joins TRBV9 to TRBJ2-7; 7 bases are shared with TRBD1. The CDR3 spans 14 residues. The V gene's germline CDR1 is SGDLS and CDR2 YYNGEE. Trimming removed 0 bases from V and 4 bases from J; junction bases left unmatched: 4. In DNA form, the CDR3 reads TGTGCCAGCAGCGTAGGACAGGGCACTTACGAGCAGTACTTC. Translation: CASSVGQGTYEQYF.

This chain uses TRBV5-5 with TRBJ2-2; 11 nucleotides line up with TRBD2. The CDR3 is 18 residues long. Germline-derived CDR1 and CDR2 are SGHKS and YYEKEE (reference sequence). V shed 2 bases and J 0 bases; nucleotides not matched to a gene: 6. The CDR3 nucleotides are TGTGCCAGCAGCTTCAGACTAGCGGGATGGACGAACACCGGGGAGCTGTTTTTT. Translation gives CASSFRLAGWTNTGELFF.

The rearrangement links TRBV19 to TRBJ1-5; 7 nucleotides match TRBD1. Per the germline V gene, CDR1 is LNHDA and CDR2 is SQIVND (reference sequence). The CDR3 covers 17 residues. V trimming: 5 bases; J trimming: 1 base; junction bases outside the gene matches: 11. CDR3: CASSQDYGTESNQPQHF. In DNA form, the CDR3 reads TGTGCCAGTAGTCAAGATTATGGGACAGAGAGCAATCAGCCCCAGCATTTT.

The chain has TRBV7-2 and TRBJ2-1; a weak D match, TRBD2 (6 bases). Germline V gene data show CDR1 as SGHTA and CDR2 as FQGNSA. V was clipped by 3 bases and J by 6 bases, with 15 bases between them. This CDR3 is built from 15 residues. As DNA, the CDR3 is TGTGCCAGCAGCTTTGGGCGGAGGGTTGCCAATGAGCAGTTCTTC. Translating gives CASSFGRRVANEQFF.

This chain links TRBV24-1 with TRBJ2-1; weak D call: TRBD2 (6 bases). Per the germline V gene, CDR1 is KGHDR and CDR2 is SFDVKD. The length of the CDR3 is 14 residues. Trimming removed 5 bases at V and 4 bases at J, with 11 bases between. The CDR3 DNA follows: TGTGCCACCAGTGTCGACGGGGGTTACAATGAGCAGTTCTTC. Translated: CATSVDGGYNEQFF.